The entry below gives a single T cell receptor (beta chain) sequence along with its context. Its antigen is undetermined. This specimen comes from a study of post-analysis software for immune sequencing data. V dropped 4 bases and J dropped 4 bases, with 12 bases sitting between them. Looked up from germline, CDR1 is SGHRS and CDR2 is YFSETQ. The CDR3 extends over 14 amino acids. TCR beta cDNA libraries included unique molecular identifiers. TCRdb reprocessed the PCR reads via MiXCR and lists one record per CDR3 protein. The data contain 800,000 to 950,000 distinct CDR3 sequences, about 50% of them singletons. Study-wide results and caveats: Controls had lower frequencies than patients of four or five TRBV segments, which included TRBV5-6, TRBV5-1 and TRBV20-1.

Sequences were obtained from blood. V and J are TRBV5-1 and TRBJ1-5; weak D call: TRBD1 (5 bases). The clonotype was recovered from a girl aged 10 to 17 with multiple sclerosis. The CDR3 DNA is TGCGCCAGCAGCCCGGGACCGAATAATCAGCCCCAGCATTTT. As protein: CASSPGPNNQPQHF.